This T cell receptor beta chain was captured in a study of blood T cell repertoires in COVID-19. Profiled with immunoSEQ multiplex PCR; TCRdb holds only in-frame clones, not every one. The sample includes over 50,000 clones, 88% of them seen just once. Sequencing was done on a sample of peripheral blood. The source is a human donor in a cohort sampled during active COVID-19.

CDR3: CASSVTGGTYNEQFF. CDR3 DNA sequence: TGTGCCAGCAGTGTCACTGGAGGGACCTACAATGAGCAGTTCTTC. The chain employs TRBV6-4 and TRBJ2-1; D possibly corresponds to TRBD2 (6 bases). Trimming removed 4 bases from V and 2 bases from J, with 12 bases in between. Looked up from germline, CDR1 is MRHNA and CDR2 is SNTAGT. There are 15 residues in the CDR3.